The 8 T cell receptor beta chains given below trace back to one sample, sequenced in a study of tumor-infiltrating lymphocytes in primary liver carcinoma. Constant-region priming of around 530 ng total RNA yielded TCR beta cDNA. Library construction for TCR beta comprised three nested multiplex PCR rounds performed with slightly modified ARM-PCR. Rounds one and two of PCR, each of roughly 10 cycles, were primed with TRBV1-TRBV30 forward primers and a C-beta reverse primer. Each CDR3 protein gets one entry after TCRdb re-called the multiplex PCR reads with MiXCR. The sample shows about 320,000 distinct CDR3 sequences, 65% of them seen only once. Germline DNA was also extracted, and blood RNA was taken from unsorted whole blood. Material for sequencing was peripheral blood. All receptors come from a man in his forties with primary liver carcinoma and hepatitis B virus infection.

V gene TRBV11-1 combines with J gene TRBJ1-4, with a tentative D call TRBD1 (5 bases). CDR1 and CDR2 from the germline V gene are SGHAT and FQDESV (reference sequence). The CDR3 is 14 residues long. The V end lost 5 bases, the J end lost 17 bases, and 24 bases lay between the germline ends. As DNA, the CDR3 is TGTGCCAGCAGCACCGACGGACATAATGAAAGACTATTTTTT. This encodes CASSTDGHNERLFF.

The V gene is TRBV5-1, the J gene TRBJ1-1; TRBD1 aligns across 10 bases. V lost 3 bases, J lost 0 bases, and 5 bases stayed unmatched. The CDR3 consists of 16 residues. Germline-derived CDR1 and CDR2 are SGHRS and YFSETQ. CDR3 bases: TGCGCCAGCAGCTCATCGGGACAGGGGCTGAACACTGAAGCTTTCTTT. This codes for CASSSSGQGLNTEAFF.

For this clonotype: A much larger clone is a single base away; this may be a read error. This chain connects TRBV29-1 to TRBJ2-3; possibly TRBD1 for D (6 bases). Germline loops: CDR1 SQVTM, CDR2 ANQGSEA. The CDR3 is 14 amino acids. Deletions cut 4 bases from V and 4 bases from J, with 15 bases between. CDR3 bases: TGCAGCGTTGCAGGGGTGGGATGGTCAGATACGCAGTATTTT. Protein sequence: CSVAGVGWSDTQYF.

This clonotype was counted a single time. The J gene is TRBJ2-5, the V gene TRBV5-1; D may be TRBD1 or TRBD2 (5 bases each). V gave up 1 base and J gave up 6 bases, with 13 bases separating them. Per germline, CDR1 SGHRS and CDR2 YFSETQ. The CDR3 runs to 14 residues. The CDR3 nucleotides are TGCGCCAGCAGCTTGTCTCTAGAGGGGAAGACCCAGTACTTC. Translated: CASSLSLEGKTQYF.

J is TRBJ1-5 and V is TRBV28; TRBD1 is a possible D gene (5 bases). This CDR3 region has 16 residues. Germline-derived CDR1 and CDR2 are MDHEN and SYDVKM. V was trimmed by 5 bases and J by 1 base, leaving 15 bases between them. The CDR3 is CASSLGRERSNQPQHF. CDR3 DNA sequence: TGTGCCAGCAGTCTGGGCAGGGAAAGGAGCAATCAGCCCCAGCATTTT. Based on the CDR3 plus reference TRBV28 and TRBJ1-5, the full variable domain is DVKVTQSSRYLVKRTGEKVFLECVQDMDHENMFWYRQDPGLGLRLIYFSYDVKMKEKGDIPEGYSVSREKKERFSLILESASTNQTSMYLCASSLGRERSNQPQHFGDGTRLSIL.

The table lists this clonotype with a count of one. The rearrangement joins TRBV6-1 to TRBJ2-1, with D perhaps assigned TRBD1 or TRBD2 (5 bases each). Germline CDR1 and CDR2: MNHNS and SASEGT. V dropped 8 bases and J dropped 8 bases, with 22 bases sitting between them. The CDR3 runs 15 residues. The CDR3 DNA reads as TGTGCCAGCTCGGTTAGCACGGGGACCGGCTATGAGCAGTTCTTC. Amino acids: CASSVSTGTGYEQFF.

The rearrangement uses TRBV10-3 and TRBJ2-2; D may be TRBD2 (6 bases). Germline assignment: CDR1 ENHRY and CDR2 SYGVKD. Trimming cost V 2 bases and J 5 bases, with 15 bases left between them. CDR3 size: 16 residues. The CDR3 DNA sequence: TGTGCCATCAGTGAGGCCCTCGGGGGACGGACCGGGGAGCTGTTTTTT. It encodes CAISEALGGRTGELFF.

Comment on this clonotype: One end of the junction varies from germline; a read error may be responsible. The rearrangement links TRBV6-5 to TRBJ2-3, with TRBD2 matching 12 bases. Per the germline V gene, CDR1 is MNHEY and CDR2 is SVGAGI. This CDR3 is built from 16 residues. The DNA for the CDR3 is TGTGCCAGCAGCCGAAGGACTAGCGGGGTTACAGATGCGCAGTATTTT. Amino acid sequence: CASSRRTSGVTDAQYF.